The next 27 T cell receptor beta chains were all read from a single sample in a study of cytomegalovirus exposure and HLA in healthy donors. The PCR had 60 Vbeta and 13 Jbeta primers. Repertoires were generated with immunoSEQ multiplex PCR, while TCRdb's copy carries only in-frame clones and drops some. The sample holds approximately 93,000 clones, around three quarters seen once. Sample: PBMCs. These receptors were obtained from a male donor in good health and CMV-seropositive.

The rearrangement joins TRBV2 to TRBJ1-1; 7 nucleotides line up with TRBD1. V lost 8 bases, J lost 4 bases, and 7 bases stayed unmatched. This CDR3 region has 13 residues. Germline lookup yields CDR1 SNHLY and CDR2 FYNNEI. This CDR3 is CASQAGGTTEAFF. CDR3 nucleotides: TGTGCCAGCCAAGCAGGGGGTACCACTGAAGCTTTCTTT.

The chain recombines TRBV7-9 with TRBJ1-4; unclear D gene. The CDR3 has 15 residues. From germline, CDR1 is SEHNR and CDR2 FQNEAQ (reference sequence). V was shortened by 5 bases and J by 8 bases, with 18 bases between the two germline ends. For the CDR3, the DNA is TGTGCCAGCAGCCCCGGCGGGGAGGCAGGCGAAAAACTGTTTTTT. Its protein product is CASSPGGEAGEKLFF.

The chain has TRBV6-5 and TRBJ1-2; TRBD1 matches at 11 bases. This CDR3 contains 15 residues. Germline assignment: CDR1 MNHEY and CDR2 SVGAGI. The V and J ends lost 3 bases and 7 bases, in that order; junction bases with no gene match: 7. The CDR3 loop reads CASSYGGQGALGYTF. CDR3 sequence (DNA): TGTGCCAGCAGTTATGGCGGACAGGGGGCGCTTGGCTACACCTTC.

This clone was seen only a few times. The chain recombines TRBV4-3 with TRBJ2-6, with D possibly being TRBD2 (5 bases). V was clipped by 4 bases and J by 0 bases, with 7 bases between them. The CDR3 consists of 15 residues. Germline CDR1 and CDR2: LGHNA and YSLEER. The CDR3 nucleotides read TGCGCCAGCAGCCCGGGGATCTCTGGGGCCAACGTCCTGACTTTC. Its protein product is CASSPGISGANVLTF.

The chain couples TRBV11-2 to TRBJ2-2; 9 positions match TRBD2. V lost 2 bases and J lost 4; bases outside the gene matches: 5. Germline CDR1 SGHAT, CDR2 FQNNGV. There are 16 residues in the CDR3. Here the CDR3 DNA reads TGTGCCAGCAGCTTACGTGGCGGGGGGGCCACCGGGGAGCTGTTTTTT. Protein product: CASSLRGGGATGELFF.

The chain carries TRBV6-5 and TRBJ1-1, with 8 nucleotides matching TRBD1. From germline, CDR1 is MNHEY and CDR2 SVGAGI. CDR3 size: 15 residues. V lost 2 bases, J lost 1 base, and 3 bases stayed unmatched. CDR3 nucleotides: TGTGCCAGCAGTTACCACAGGGGGGAGAACACTGAAGCTTTCTTT. Its protein is CASSYHRGENTEAFF.

This clone was recorded once. This chain joins TRBV7-9 and TRBJ1-1, with 9 bases identical to TRBD1. V gave up 1 base and J gave up 5 bases; unmatched junction bases: 2. This CDR3 is built from 14 residues. CDR1 is SEHNR and CDR2 is FQNEAQ in the germline V gene (reference sequence). CDR3 in DNA: TGTGCCAGCAGCTTAGAGACAGGGGGGACTGAAGCTTTCTTT. Encoded protein: CASSLETGGTEAFF.

This clone was detected once. The V gene is TRBV6-5, the J gene TRBJ1-1; D is unresolved. This CDR3 contains 15 residues. In germline, CDR1 is MNHEY, CDR2 SVGAGI. The ends were cut back, 2 bases at V and 4 bases at J, with 14 bases in the middle. Here the CDR3 reads CASSYAPSVVTEAFF. CDR3 nucleotide sequence: TGTGCCAGCAGTTACGCCCCCAGTGTCGTCACTGAAGCTTTCTTT.

The table lists this clone with a count of one. The rearrangement joins TRBV30 to TRBJ1-4, with a weak D call TRBD1 (5 bases). In germline, CDR1 is GTSNPN, CDR2 SVGIG (reference sequence). Trimming removed 4 bases from V and 2 bases from J, with 11 bases in between. CDR3 length equals 14 residues. The CDR3 here is CAWNFAGTNEKLFF. CDR3 sequence (DNA): TGTGCCTGGAATTTTGCAGGGACTAATGAAAAACTGTTTTTT.

This chain uses TRBV7-8 with TRBJ2-3, with 7 bases matching TRBD2. Looked up from germline, CDR1 is SGHVS and CDR2 is FQNEAQ. The CDR3 runs 16 residues. V was pared by 5 bases and J by 3 bases, with 11 bases of the junction left unmatched. This chain's CDR3 is CASSATGGGGTDTQYF. CDR3 in DNA: TGTGCCAGCAGCGCCACTGGCGGGGGAGGTACAGATACGCAGTATTTT. The entire variable domain, with the rest obtained from reference TRBV7-8 and TRBJ2-3, is as follows: GAGVSQSPRYKVAKRGQDVALRCDPISGHVSLFWYQQALGQGPEFLTYFQNEAQLDKSGLPSDRFFAERPEGSVSTLKIQRTQQEDSAVYLCASSATGGGGTDTQYFGPGTRLTVL.

This clone was observed once. The V call is TRBV4-1, the J call TRBJ1-4; 10 bases align to TRBD1. The junction had 7 bases not matched to a gene; V was cut back by 4 bases and J by 8 bases. The CDR3 length is 15 residues. Looked up from germline, CDR1 is MGHRA and CDR2 is YSYEKL. The CDR3 protein is CASSLSGTGDEKLFF. Here the CDR3 DNA reads TGCGCCAGCAGCCTGTCCGGGACAGGGGACGAAAAACTGTTTTTT.

The rearrangement uses TRBV2 and TRBJ1-5; D remains ambiguous. V gave up 8 bases and J gave up 4 bases, with 18 bases separating them. Germline CDR1 SNHLY, CDR2 FYNNEI. The CDR3 spans 15 residues. CDR3 in amino acids: CASRWRSAPNQPQHF. CDR3 DNA: TGTGCCAGCCGGTGGAGGTCTGCACCTAATCAGCCCCAGCATTTT. The full variable domain, completed using reference TRBV2 and TRBJ1-5, is EPEVTQTPSHQVTQMGQEVILRCVPISNHLYFYWYRQILGQKVEFLVSFYNNEISEKSEIFDDQFSVERPDGSNFTLKIRSTKLEDSAMYFCASRWRSAPNQPQHFGDGTRLSIL.

This clone was seen a few times. The chain couples TRBV11-1 to TRBJ1-1, with D unclear. With 6 bases removed from V and 4 bases from J, the gap between germline ends came to 12 bases. The germline V gene encodes CDR1 SGHAT and CDR2 FQDESV (reference sequence). The CDR3 runs to 13 residues. The CDR3 is CASRPTTVTEAFF. The CDR3, as DNA: TGTGCCAGCAGACCCACTACGGTCACTGAAGCTTTCTTT.

The chain combines TRBV4-2 with TRBJ1-2; the match to TRBD1 covers 7 bases. The CDR3 consists of 15 residues. The V segment lost 5 bases and the J segment 0 bases; nucleotides outside the gene matches: 6. Looked up from germline, CDR1 is LGHNA and CDR2 is YNFKEQ. The CDR3 here is CASSITGDANYGYTF. The CDR3 bases are TGTGCCAGCAGCATCACAGGGGACGCTAACTATGGCTACACCTTC.

The rearrangement joins TRBV15 to TRBJ1-4, with 7 bases that match TRBD1. Germline trimming cut 2 bases from V and 5 bases from J; bases unmatched to any gene: 8. Germline V CDR1 and CDR2: LNHNV, YYDKDF (reference sequence). The CDR3 is made up of 16 amino acids. The CDR3 spells CATSRWKTQGNEKLFF. The CDR3 DNA follows: TGTGCCACCAGCAGATGGAAGACACAGGGGAATGAAAAACTGTTTTTT.

The rearrangement uses TRBV6-1 and TRBJ1-2, with D perhaps TRBD1 (5 bases). Trimming cost V 5 bases and J 7 bases, with 14 bases left between them. The CDR3 has 13 residues. Looked up from germline, CDR1 is MNHNS and CDR2 is SASEGT. For the CDR3, the DNA is TGTGCCAGCAGTCTCGACAGCGTCAGTGGCTACACCTTC. Residues: CASSLDSVSGYTF.

This clone was counted a few times. The J gene is TRBJ1-4, the V gene TRBV5-1; D might be TRBD1 (5 bases). Germline-derived CDR1 and CDR2 are SGHRS and YFSETQ. V lost 0 bases and J lost 2, with 11 bases in between. The CDR3 extends over 16 amino acids. The CDR3: CASSLAGGDTNEKLFF. The DNA of the CDR3 is TGCGCCAGCAGCTTGGCCGGGGGGGACACTAATGAAAAACTGTTTTTT.

The chain uses TRBV15 and TRBJ1-1; tentatively, D is TRBD1 (6 bases). V was shortened by 1 base and J by 3 bases, with 9 bases between the two germline ends. The CDR3 covers 14 residues. Looked up from germline, CDR1 is LNHNV and CDR2 is YYDKDF (reference sequence). The CDR3 sequence is CATSRGRQDTEAFF. In DNA, the CDR3 is TGTGCCACCAGCAGAGGTAGACAGGACACTGAAGCTTTCTTT.

The chain links TRBV4-2 to TRBJ1-1; 7 bases line up with TRBD1. V was clipped by 4 bases and J by 1 base; unmatched bases: 6. The CDR3 spans 15 residues. Germline CDR1 LGHNA, CDR2 YNFKEQ. CDR3 DNA sequence: TGTGCCAGCAGCCCTCTGACAGGGCAGAACACTGAAGCTTTCTTT. Residues: CASSPLTGQNTEAFF.

The chain uses TRBV9 and TRBJ2-5, with D possibly matching TRBD1 (6 bases). V was shortened by 5 bases and J by 4 bases, with 21 bases between the two germline ends. CDR1 is SGDLS and CDR2 is YYNGEE in the germline V gene. The CDR3 length is 16 residues. In nucleotides, the CDR3 is TGTGCCAGCAGTCGGAGTAACAGGGCTGGTGGAGAGACCCAGTACTTC. Translated: CASSRSNRAGGETQYF.

This chain joins TRBV4-1 and TRBJ1-4; D remains unclear. This CDR3 comprises 17 residues. Germline CDR1 MGHRA, CDR2 YSYEKL. Trimming took 2 bases from V and 7 from J, leaving 20 bases between them. CDR3 nucleotide sequence: TGCGCCAGCAGCCAACCCCTGGGCCCCCGAGGGAGTGAAAAACTGTTTTTT. It specifies CASSQPLGPRGSEKLFF.

The V gene is TRBV14, the J gene TRBJ2-3; 9 bases agree with TRBD1. CDR3 length: 16 amino acids. Germline loops: CDR1 SGHDN, CDR2 FVKESK. After removal of 4 bases from V and 2 bases from J, the junction contained 7 bases not matched to a gene. The CDR3 DNA reads as TGTGCCAGCAGCCTACTCCGGGACAGGGCCACAGATACGCAGTATTTT. This encodes CASSLLRDRATDTQYF.

This rearrangement joins TRBV25-1 to TRBJ2-5; 7 bases align to TRBD1. The CDR3 has 15 residues. Germline CDR1 MGHDK, CDR2 SYGVNS. Trimming took 3 bases from V and 4 from J; bases not matched to a gene: 8. CDR3 nucleotide sequence: TGTGCCAGCAGTGAGCGACAGGGTATCAGAGAGACCCAGTACTTC. Protein product: CASSERQGIRETQYF. Together with reference TRBV25-1 and TRBJ2-5, the CDR3 gives the full variable domain: EADIYQTPRYLVIGTGKKITLECSQTMGHDKMYWYQQDPGMELHLIHYSYGVNSTEKGDLSSESTVSRIRTEHFPLTLESARPSHTSQYLCASSERQGIRETQYFGPGTRLLVL.

Worth noting for this clone: A junction end diverges from the germline sequence, so it may reflect a read error. The chain links TRBV7-7 to TRBJ2-5, with TRBD1 matching 10 bases. Germline lookup yields CDR1 SSHAT and CDR2 FNYEAQ (reference sequence). The CDR3 contains 16 residues. The CDR3 sequence: CASSRGGTGEGETQYF. In nucleotides, the CDR3 is TGTGCTAGCAGCCGAGGGGGGACAGGGGAGGGGGAGACCCAGTACTTC.

The rearrangement links TRBV11-3 to TRBJ1-1, with D uncertain. CDR3 length: 12 amino acids. The germline V gene has CDR1 SGHNT and CDR2 YENEEA. The germline V and J ends were trimmed by 5 bases and 3 bases, with 7 bases remaining between them. This chain's CDR3 is CASSRGDTEAFF. The DNA of the CDR3 is TGTGCCAGCAGCCGAGGAGACACTGAAGCTTTCTTT.

This rearrangement joins TRBV30 to TRBJ1-4, with 8 nucleotides matching TRBD1. V lost 0 bases and J lost 8; bases outside the gene matches: 11. CDR1 and CDR2 from the germline V gene are GTSNPN and SVGIG (reference sequence). The CDR3 contains 16 residues. Here the CDR3 DNA reads TGTGCCTGGAGTGTACTAAGACAGGGGATTTTGGAAAAACTGTTTTTT. It translates to CAWSVLRQGILEKLFF.

The chain uses TRBV2 and TRBJ1-5; D is perhaps TRBD1 (6 bases). CDR3 length: 15 amino acids. Germline V lookup: CDR1 SNHLY, CDR2 FYNNEI. Trimming left V 3 bases short and J 0 bases short, with 9 bases between. CDR3 protein: CASSDNRDSNQPQHF. CDR3 nucleotide sequence: TGTGCCAGCAGTGACAACAGGGATAGCAATCAGCCCCAGCATTTT.